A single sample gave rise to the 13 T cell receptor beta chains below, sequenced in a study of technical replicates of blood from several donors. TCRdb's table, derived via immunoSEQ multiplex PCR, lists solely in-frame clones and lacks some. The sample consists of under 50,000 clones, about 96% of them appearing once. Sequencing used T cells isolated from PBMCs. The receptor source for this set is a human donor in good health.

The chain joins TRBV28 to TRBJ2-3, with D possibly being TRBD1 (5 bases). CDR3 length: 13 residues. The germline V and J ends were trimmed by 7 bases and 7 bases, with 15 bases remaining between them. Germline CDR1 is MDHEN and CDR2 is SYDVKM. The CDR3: CASKGLNTNTQYF. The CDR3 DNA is TGTGCCAGCAAGGGGCTCAACACCAATACGCAGTATTTT.

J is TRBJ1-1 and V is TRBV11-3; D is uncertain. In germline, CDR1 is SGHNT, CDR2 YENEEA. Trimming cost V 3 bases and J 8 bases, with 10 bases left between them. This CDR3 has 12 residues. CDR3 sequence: CASSLASFEAFF. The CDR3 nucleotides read TGTGCCAGCAGCTTGGCCTCGTTCGAAGCTTTCTTT.

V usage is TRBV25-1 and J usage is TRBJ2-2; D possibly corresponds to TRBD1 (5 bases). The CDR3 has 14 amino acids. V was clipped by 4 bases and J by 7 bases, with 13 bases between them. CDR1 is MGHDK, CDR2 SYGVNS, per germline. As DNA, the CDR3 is TGTGCCAGCAGTGCGTCAGGGATTGGCGGGGAGCTGTTTTTT. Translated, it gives CASSASGIGGELFF. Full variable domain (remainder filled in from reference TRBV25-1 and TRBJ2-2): EADIYQTPRYLVIGTGKKITLECSQTMGHDKMYWYQQDPGMELHLIHYSYGVNSTEKGDLSSESTVSRIRTEHFPLTLESARPSHTSQYLCASSASGIGGELFFGEGSRLTVL.

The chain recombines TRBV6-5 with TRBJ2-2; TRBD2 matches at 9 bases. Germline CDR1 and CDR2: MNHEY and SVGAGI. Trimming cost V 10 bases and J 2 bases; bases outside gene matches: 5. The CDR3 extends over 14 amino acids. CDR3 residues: CATSSGTNTGELFF. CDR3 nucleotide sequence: TGTGCCACCTCTAGCGGGACAAACACCGGGGAGCTGTTTTTT.

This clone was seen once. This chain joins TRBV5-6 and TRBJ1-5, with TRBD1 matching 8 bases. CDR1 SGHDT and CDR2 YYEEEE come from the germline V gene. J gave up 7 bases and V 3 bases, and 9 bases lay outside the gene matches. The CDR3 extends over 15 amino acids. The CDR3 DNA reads TGTGCCAGCAGCTATCGGACAGGGTTCGGCCAGCCCCAGCATTTT. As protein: CASSYRTGFGQPQHF. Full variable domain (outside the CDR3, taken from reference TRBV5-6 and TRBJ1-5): DAGVTQSPTHLIKTRGQQVTLRCSPKSGHDTVSWYQQALGQGPQFIFQYYEEEERQRGNFPDRFSGHQFPNYSSELNVNALLLGDSALYLCASSYRTGFGQPQHFGDGTRLSIL.

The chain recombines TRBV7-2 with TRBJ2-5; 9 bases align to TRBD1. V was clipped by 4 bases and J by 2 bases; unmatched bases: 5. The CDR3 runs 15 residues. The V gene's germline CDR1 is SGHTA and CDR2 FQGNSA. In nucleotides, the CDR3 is TGTGCCAGCAGCTCGTTACAGGGGGCGCAAGAGACCCAGTACTTC. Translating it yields CASSSLQGAQETQYF.

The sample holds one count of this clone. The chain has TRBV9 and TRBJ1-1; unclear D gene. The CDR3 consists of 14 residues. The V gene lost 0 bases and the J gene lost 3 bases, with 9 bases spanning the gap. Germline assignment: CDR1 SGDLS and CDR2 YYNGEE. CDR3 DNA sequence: TGTGCCAGCAGCGTAGTTACGGGTTACACTGAAGCTTTCTTT. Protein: CASSVVTGYTEAFF.

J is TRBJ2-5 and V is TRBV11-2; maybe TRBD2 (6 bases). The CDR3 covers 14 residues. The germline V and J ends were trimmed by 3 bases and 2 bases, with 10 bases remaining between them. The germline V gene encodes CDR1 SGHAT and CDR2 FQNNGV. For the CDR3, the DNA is TGTGCCAGCAGCTTCCGGGACTCACAAGAGACCCAGTACTTC. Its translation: CASSFRDSQETQYF.

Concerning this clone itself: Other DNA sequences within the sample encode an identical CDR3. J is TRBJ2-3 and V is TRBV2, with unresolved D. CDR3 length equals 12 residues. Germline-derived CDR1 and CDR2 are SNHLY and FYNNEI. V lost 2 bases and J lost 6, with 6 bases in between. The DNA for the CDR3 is TGTGCCAGCAGTGAATTGGCCGATACGCAGTATTTT. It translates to CASSELADTQYF. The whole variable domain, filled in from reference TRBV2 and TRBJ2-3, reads EPEVTQTPSHQVTQMGQEVILRCVPISNHLYFYWYRQILGQKVEFLVSFYNNEISEKSEIFDDQFSVERPDGSNFTLKIRSTKLEDSAMYFCASSELADTQYFGPGTRLTVL.

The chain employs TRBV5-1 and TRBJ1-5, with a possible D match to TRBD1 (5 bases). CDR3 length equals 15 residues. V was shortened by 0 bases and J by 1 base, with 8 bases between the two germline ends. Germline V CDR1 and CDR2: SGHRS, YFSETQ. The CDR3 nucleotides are TGCGCCAGCAGCTTGGACAGGTCGAGCAATCAGCCCCAGCATTTT. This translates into CASSLDRSSNQPQHF.

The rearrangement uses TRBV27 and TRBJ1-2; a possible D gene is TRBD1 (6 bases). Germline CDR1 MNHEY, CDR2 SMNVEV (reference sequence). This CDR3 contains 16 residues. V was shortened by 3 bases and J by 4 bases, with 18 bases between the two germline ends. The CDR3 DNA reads TGTGCCAGCAGTTTTTTACTCCGGGACAATCCCTATGGCTACACCTTC. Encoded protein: CASSFLLRDNPYGYTF.

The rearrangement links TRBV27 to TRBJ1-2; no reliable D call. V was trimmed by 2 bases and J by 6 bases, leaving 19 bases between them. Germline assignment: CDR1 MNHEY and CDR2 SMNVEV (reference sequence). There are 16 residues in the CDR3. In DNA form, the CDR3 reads TGTGCCAGCAGTTTAAGAGGGATTCGTGGTCCCGATGGCTACACCTTC. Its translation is CASSLRGIRGPDGYTF.

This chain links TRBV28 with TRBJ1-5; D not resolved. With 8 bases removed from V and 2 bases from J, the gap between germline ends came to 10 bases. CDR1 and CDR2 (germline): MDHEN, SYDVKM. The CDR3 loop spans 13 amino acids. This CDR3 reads CASETRRNQPQHF. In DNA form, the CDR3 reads TGTGCCAGCGAGACAAGGCGCAATCAGCCCCAGCATTTT.